The text below deals with one TCR beta chain. Its antigen is as yet unknown. Different DNA sequences within this sample yield the same CDR3. These data are taken from a study of shared clonotypes between healthy human individuals. Data came from immunoSEQ multiplex PCR; TCRdb stores just in-frame clones and leaves some out. This table holds approximately 1.9 million clones, just under 95% found once. The trim removed 3 bases at V and 0 bases at J, leaving 2 bases unmatched. This CDR3 region has 15 residues. Germline V gene lookup returns CDR1 LNHDA and CDR2 SQIVND (reference sequence). CD45RO negativity and positive selection for CCR7 defined naive CD8 cells, a population that excluded terminally differentiated effector memory CD45RA+ cells. General study points: Estimated clonotype richness was generally higher in naive than memory subsets.

The chain uses TRBV19 and TRBJ2-1, with TRBD1 matching over 7 bases. Input material: naive CD8+ T cells from PBMCs. The sequence came from a man aged 18-30 years in good health. Some clones in this sample may be carry-over from other donors' samples. CDR3 amino acids: CASSIDRASYNEQFF. The CDR3 bases are TGTGCCAGTAGTATCGACAGGGCCTCCTACAATGAGCAGTTCTTC. Full variable domain (missing parts from reference TRBV19 and TRBJ2-1): DGGITQSPKYLFRKEGQNVTLSCEQNLNHDAMYWYRQDPGQGLRLIYYSQIVNDFQKGDIAEGYSVSREKKESFPLTVTSAQKNPTAFYLCASSIDRASYNEQFFGPGTRLTVL.